This record covers a single T cell receptor beta chain. Its antigen remains unidentified. These data originate in a study of T-cell memory formation after mild COVID-19. Study-level findings and limits: The SARS-CoV-2 specificity of second-wave clones reaching peak at day 37 remained unverified. Detection of some responders pre-infection suggested pre-existing cross-reactive memory T cells participated.

TCRdb fed the 5' RACE reads into MiXCR, producing one record per CDR3 protein. Of about 350,000 distinct CDR3 sequences in the sample, around 15% were seen once. The sequence was obtained from a man aged 18 to 30 who had mild COVID-19 (a few samples of this study predate the infection). Cell type and time point are not known. The sequenced sample consisted of PBMCs or a T cell subset sorted from them (not recorded which).

This CDR3 reads CASSWEGRRPEQYV. The DNA of the CDR3 is TGCGCCAGCAGCTGGGAGGGACGCCGGCCCGAGCAGTACGTC. The chain combines TRBV5-1 with TRBJ2-7, with TRBD2 matching 7 bases. The V segment lost 3 bases and the J segment 6 bases; nucleotides outside the gene matches: 9. Germline CDR1 and CDR2: SGHRS and YFSETQ. This CDR3 spans 14 amino acids.